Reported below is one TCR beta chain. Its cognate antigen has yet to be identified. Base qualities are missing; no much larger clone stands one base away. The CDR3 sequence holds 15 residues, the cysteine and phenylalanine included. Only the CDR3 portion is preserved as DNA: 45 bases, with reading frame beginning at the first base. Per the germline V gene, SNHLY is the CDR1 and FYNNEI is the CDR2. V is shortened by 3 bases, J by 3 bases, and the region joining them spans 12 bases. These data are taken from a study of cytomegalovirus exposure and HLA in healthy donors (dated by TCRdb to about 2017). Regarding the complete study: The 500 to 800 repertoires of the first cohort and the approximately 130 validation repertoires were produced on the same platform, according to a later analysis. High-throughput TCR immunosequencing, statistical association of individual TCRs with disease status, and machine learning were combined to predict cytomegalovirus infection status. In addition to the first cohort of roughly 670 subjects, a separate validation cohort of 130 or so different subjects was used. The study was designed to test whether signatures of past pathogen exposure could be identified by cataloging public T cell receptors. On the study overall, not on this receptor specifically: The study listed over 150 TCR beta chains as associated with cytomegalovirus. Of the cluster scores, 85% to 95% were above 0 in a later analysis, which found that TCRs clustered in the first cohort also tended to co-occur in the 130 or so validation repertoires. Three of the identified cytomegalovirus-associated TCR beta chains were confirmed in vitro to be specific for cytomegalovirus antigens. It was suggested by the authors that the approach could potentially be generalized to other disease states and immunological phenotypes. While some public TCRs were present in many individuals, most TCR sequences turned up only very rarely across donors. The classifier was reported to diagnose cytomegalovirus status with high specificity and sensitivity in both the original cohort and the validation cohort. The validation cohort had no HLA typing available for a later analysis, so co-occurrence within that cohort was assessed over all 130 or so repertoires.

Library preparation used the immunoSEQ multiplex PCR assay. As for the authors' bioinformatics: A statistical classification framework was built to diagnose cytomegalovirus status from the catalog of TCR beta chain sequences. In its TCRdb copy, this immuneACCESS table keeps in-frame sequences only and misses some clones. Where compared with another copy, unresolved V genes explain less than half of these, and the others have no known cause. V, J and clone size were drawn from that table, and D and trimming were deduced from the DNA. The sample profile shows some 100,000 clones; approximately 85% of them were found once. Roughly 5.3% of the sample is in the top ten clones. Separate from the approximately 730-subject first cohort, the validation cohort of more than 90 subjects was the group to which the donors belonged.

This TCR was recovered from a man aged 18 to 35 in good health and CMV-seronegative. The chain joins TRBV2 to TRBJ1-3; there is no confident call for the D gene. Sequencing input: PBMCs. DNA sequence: TGTGCCAGCAGTGATGCGGGAAGGTATGGAAACACCATATATTTT. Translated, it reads CASSDAGRYGNTIYF. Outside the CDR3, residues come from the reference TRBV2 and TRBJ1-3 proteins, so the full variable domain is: EPEVTQTPSHQVTQMGQEVILRCVPISNHLYFYWYRQILGQKVEFLVSFYNNEISEKSEIFDDQFSVERPDGSNFTLKIRSTKLEDSAMYFCASSDAGRYGNTIYFGEGSWLTVV.